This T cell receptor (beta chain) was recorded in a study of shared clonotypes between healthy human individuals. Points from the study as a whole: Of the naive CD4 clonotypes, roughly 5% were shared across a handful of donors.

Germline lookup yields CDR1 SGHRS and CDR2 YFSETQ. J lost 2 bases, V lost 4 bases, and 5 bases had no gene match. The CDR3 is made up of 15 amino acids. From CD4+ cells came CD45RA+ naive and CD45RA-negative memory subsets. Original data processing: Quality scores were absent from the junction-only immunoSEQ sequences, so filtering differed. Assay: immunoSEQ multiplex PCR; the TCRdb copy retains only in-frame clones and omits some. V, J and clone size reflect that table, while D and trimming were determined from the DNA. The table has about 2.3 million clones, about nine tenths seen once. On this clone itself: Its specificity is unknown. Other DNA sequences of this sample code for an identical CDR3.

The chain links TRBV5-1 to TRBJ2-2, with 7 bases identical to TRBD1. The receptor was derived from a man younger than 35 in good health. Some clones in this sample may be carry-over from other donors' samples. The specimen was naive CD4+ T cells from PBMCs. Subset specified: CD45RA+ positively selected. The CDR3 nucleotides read TGCGCCAGCAGCCCCGGGACAGTAAACACCGGGGAGCTGTTTTTT. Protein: CASSPGTVNTGELFF.